Given below is one T cell receptor (beta chain) in context. Its antigen is still unknown. The data belong to a study of cytomegalovirus exposure and HLA in healthy donors. Study summary: Early on, a data release was issued that held tens of millions of unique TCRs from HLA-typed donors. Study-wide points: CMV serostatus was the sole immune exposure information available.

Trimming took 8 bases from V and 5 from J, leaving 15 bases between them. The CDR3 runs to 13 residues. CDR1 and CDR2 from the germline V gene are SNHLY and FYNNEI. The PCR made use of 60 Vbeta and 13 Jbeta primers. Profiling relied on immunoSEQ multiplex PCR, and the TCRdb table lists in-frame clones only, not all of them. The listing contains approximately 96,000 clones. The chain has TRBV2 and TRBJ2-5; D unclear. This receptor was taken from a girl between 10 and 17 years old in good health and CMV-seropositive. The sequencing input was PBMCs. The CDR3 region is CASRNQRYETQYF. CDR3 sequence (DNA): TGTGCCAGCCGAAACCAACGGTATGAGACCCAGTACTTC.